The clone carrying this T cell receptor (beta chain) was observed a single time. V trimming: 4 bases; J trimming: 5 bases; junction bases outside the gene matches: 4. Germline V gene data show CDR1 as MGHRA and CDR2 as YSYEKL. This CDR3 region has 14 residues. These data belong to a study of blood T cell repertoires in COVID-19. Study at large: The samples span acute and convalescent COVID-19 from the United States, Italy and Spain.

Produced via immunoSEQ multiplex PCR; TCRdb's table is partial and in-frame only. The repertoire includes over 150,000 clones, 94% of them detected once, and about 0.8% sits in the top ten. J is TRBJ2-7 and V is TRBV4-1, with TRBD1 identical over 11 bases. Sequences were obtained from peripheral blood. The clonotype originates from a man aged 30-40 years with COVID-19, enrolled during active disease. Here the CDR3 reads CASSPGQGAHEQYF. CDR3 bases: TGCGCCAGCAGCCCTGGACAGGGGGCTCACGAGCAGTACTTC.